This T cell receptor beta chain derives from a study of cytomegalovirus exposure and HLA in healthy donors. The study, taken as a whole, reports: In a later analysis, HLA-C alleles had the fewest associated TCRs, DRB1 alleles the most. In a later analysis, the majority of CMV-associated beta chains seemingly showed HLA restriction. Later genetic work tied a missense DCLRE1C variant to beta-chain V and J trimming.

The PCR contained 60 Vbeta and 13 Jbeta primers. The data were produced by immunoSEQ multiplex PCR, yet TCRdb's version contains in-frame clones alone and is incomplete. Of about 130,000 clones listed, roughly four fifths are singletons. At the time of sampling, donors were nominally healthy, though unrecorded immune exposures were likely. Worth noting for this clone: The antigen is unknown.

The CDR3 is 14 residues long. The V segment lost 6 bases and the J segment 5 bases; nucleotides outside the gene matches: 9. Germline V gene lookup returns CDR1 MNHEY and CDR2 SVGAGI. The chain couples TRBV6-5 to TRBJ1-2, with TRBD1 matching 7 bases. This clonotype was sampled from a girl aged 2 to 9 in good health and CMV-seronegative. Material: PBMCs. The CDR3 region has the DNA TGTGCCAGCAGAAAAGGACAGGCTGGGTATGGCTACACCTTC. It yields the protein CASRKGQAGYGYTF.